This T cell receptor beta chain derives from a study of blood T cell repertoires in COVID-19. Seattle's enrolled individuals joined amid active infection and were then monitored longitudinally. Profiling relied on immunoSEQ multiplex PCR, and the TCRdb table lists in-frame clones only, not all of them. The profile shows about 300,000 clones, 80% to 95% of them singletons. Trimming cost V 2 bases and J 2 bases; bases outside gene matches: 7. This CDR3 has 15 residues. Germline V lookup: CDR1 GTSNPN, CDR2 SVGIG (reference sequence). The clonotype comes from a woman aged 25 to 39 with COVID-19, enrolled during active disease. The genes are TRBV30 and TRBJ2-3; 7 bases match TRBD1. Sequences were obtained from peripheral blood. Here the CDR3 DNA reads TGTGCCTGGAGTTTCGAGGACAGGACCACAGATACGCAGTATTTT. Protein sequence: CAWSFEDRTTDTQYF.